A single sample is the source of the 9 T cell receptor beta chains below, sequenced in a study of blood T cell repertoires in COVID-19. The protocol was immunoSEQ multiplex PCR, while the TCRdb copy is restricted to in-frame clones and leaves out a portion. The sample carries approximately 320,000 clones, 85% recorded once. The specimen was peripheral blood. These receptors came from a human donor in a cohort sampled during active COVID-19.

CDR3 sequence reads: CASGIRGLGSPLHF. The DNA for the CDR3 is TGTGCCAGCGGAATTAGGGGGCTAGGCTCACCCCTCCACTTT. The genes are TRBV19 and TRBJ1-6; TRBD1 matches 7 bases. This CDR3 is built from 14 residues. V dropped 9 bases and J dropped 10; count of bases not matched to a gene: 12. From germline, CDR1 is LNHDA and CDR2 SQIVND (reference sequence).

The V and J genes are TRBV5-4 and TRBJ1-4, with D perhaps TRBD1 (5 bases). The CDR3 length is 14 residues. Germline-derived CDR1 and CDR2 are SGHNT and YYREEE (reference sequence). The V gene lost 3 bases and the J gene lost 3 bases, with 9 bases spanning the gap. Written as DNA, the CDR3 is TGTGCCAGCAGCTCCGGGACTCCTAATGAAAAACTGTTTTTT. This translates into CASSSGTPNEKLFF. Looking up the rest from reference TRBV5-4 and TRBJ1-4 gives the full variable domain: ETGVTQSPTHLIKTRGQQVTLRCSSQSGHNTVSWYQQALGQGPQFIFQYYREEENGRGNFPPRFSGLQFPNYSSELNVNALELDDSALYLCASSSGTPNEKLFFGSGTQLSVL.

The chain recombines TRBV18 with TRBJ2-7, with 9 bases lining up with TRBD2. The CDR3 is 15 residues long. In germline, CDR1 is KGHSH, CDR2 LQKENI. Trimming at V came to 3 bases and at J to 0 bases, leaving 3 bases not matched to a gene. The CDR3 loop reads CASSPLAGDSYEQYF. Written as DNA, the CDR3 is TGTGCCAGCTCACCTTTAGCGGGGGACTCCTACGAGCAGTACTTC.

V is TRBV6-6 and J is TRBJ2-3; possible D gene TRBD1, 6 bases. Germline CDR1 and CDR2: MNHNY and SVGAGI (reference sequence). The length of the CDR3 is 16 residues. V gave up 3 bases and J gave up 2 bases, with 15 bases separating them. The CDR3 region is CASSYTSTGHTDTQYF. The CDR3 DNA reads as TGTGCCAGCAGTTATACATCGACAGGACACACAGATACGCAGTATTTT.

The gene calls are TRBV3-1 (or the pseudogene TRBV3-2) and TRBJ1-3, with a weak D call TRBD1 (5 bases). The CDR3 runs 16 residues. Trimming took 7 bases from V and 0 from J, leaving 16 bases between them. The V gene's germline CDR1 is LGHDT and CDR2 YNNKEL (reference sequence). CDR3 amino acids: CASTAGFGSSGNTIYF. CDR3 in DNA: TGTGCCAGCACCGCAGGGTTTGGAAGCTCTGGAAACACCATATATTTT.

This chain uses TRBV3-1 (or the pseudogene TRBV3-2) with TRBJ2-7, with 12 nucleotides matching TRBD1. V shed 6 bases, J shed 3 bases, and the junction held 9 bases outside the gene matches. The CDR3 runs to 16 residues. The V gene's germline CDR1 is LGHDT and CDR2 YNNKEL (reference sequence). The CDR3 loop reads CASRLGTGGQNYEQYF. DNA for the CDR3: TGTGCCAGCAGGCTCGGGACAGGGGGCCAGAACTACGAGCAGTACTTC.

The chain uses TRBV5-8 and TRBJ1-2; 7 nucleotides line up with TRBD1. With 0 bases clipped from V and 5 bases from J, the junction kept 13 bases outside the gene matches. In germline, CDR1 is SGHTS, CDR2 YDEGEE. This CDR3 is built from 17 residues. The CDR3 sequence is CASSLGDRDLNLYGYTF. The CDR3 DNA reads TGTGCCAGCAGCTTGGGAGACAGGGACTTAAACTTATATGGCTACACCTTC.

The chain has TRBV7-8 and TRBJ2-7, with D unresolved. CDR3 size: 13 residues. In germline, CDR1 is SGHVS, CDR2 FQNEAQ. The V end was cut by 7 bases, the J end by 4 bases, with 14 bases between. The CDR3 region has the DNA TGTGCCAGCAACCGAGGAGACACGTACGAGCAGTACTTC. Translation: CASNRGDTYEQYF.

The gene calls are TRBV5-1 and TRBJ2-7; a possible D gene is TRBD1 (6 bases). The CDR3 contains 13 residues. The germline V gene encodes CDR1 SGHRS and CDR2 YFSETQ. V was cut by 5 bases and J by 2 bases, with 11 bases left in between. CDR3 protein: CASRQGLPYEQYF. CDR3 nucleotides: TGCGCCAGCAGACAGGGCTTACCCTACGAGCAGTACTTC.